Listed here is a single TCR beta chain. This record belongs to a study of blood T cell repertoires in COVID-19. Study overall: Donors in the United States, Italy and Spain gave samples during acute or convalescent COVID-19.

TCRdb keeps only in-frame clones here, not all; method: immunoSEQ multiplex PCR. The sample holds tens of thousands of clones; about 80% are singletons and the top ten take around 7%. The CDR3 loop spans 14 amino acids. CDR1 is MNHEY and CDR2 is SVGAGI in the germline V gene. Trimming left V 7 bases short and J 0 bases short, with 10 bases between. The source is a man between 65 and 85 years old with acute or convalescent COVID-19. The V and J genes are TRBV6-5 and TRBJ1-3; D unclear. Sequencing was carried out using peripheral blood. The CDR3 loop reads CASMRESSGNTIYF. CDR3 DNA sequence: TGTGCCAGCATGAGAGAGAGCTCTGGAAACACCATATATTTT.